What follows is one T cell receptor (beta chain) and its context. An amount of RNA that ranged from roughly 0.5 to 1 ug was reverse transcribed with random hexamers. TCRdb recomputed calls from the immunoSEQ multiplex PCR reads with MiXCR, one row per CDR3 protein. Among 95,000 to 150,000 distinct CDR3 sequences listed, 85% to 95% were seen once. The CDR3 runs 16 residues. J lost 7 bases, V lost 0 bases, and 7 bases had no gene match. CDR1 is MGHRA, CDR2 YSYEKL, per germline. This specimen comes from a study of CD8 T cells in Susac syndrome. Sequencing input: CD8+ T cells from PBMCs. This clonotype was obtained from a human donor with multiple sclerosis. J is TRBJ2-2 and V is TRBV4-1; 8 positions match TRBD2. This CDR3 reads CASSQEWTGGSGELFF. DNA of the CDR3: TGCGCCAGCAGCCAAGAGTGGACGGGAGGGAGCGGGGAGCTGTTTTTT.